This T cell receptor beta chain was sequenced during a study of Graves' ophthalmopathy and Graves' hyperthyroidism. Study results and limitations: Most thyroid clonotypes with frequency above 0.001 were detected in blood too.

This clonotype occurred many times. The target antigen is unknown. Amplified material comprised TCR beta CDR3 regions derived from RNA transcripts. HTBI-primed first-round RT-PCR preceded second-round multiplex PCR. TCRdb itself ran the multiplex PCR reads through MiXCR, one entry per CDR3 protein. The data hold 150,000 to 200,000 distinct CDR3 sequences, with 30% to 45% observed a single time. Germline V lookup: CDR1 DFQATT, CDR2 SNEGSKA (reference sequence). Trimming cost V 4 bases and J 2 bases, with 5 bases left between them. This CDR3 comprises 11 residues. The sample taken for sequencing was peripheral blood. The rearrangement joins TRBV20-1 to TRBJ1-2, with a possible D match to TRBD1 (5 bases). This TCR came from a man younger than 45 with Graves' ophthalmopathy. In DNA form, the CDR3 reads TGCAGTGCTACAGGGAACTATGGCTACACCTTC. It is translated as CSATGNYGYTF.